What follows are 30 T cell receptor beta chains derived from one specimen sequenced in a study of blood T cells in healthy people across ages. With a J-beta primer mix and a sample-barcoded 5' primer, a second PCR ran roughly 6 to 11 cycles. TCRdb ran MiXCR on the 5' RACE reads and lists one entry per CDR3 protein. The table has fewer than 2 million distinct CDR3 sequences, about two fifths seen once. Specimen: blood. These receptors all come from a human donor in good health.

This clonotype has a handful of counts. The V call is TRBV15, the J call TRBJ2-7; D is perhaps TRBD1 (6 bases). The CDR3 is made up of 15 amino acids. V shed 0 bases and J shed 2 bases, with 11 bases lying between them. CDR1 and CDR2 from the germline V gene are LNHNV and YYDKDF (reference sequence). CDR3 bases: TGTGCCACCAGCAGAGATAGAGGACAGACCTACGAGCAGTACTTC. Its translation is CATSRDRGQTYEQYF.

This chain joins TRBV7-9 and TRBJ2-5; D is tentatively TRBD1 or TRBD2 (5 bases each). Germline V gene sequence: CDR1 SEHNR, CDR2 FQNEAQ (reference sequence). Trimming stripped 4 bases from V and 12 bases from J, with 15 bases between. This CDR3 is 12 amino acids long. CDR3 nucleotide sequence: TGTGCCAGCAGCTCGGGGTCAGGGTCAAAGTACTTC. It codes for CASSSGSGSKYF.

The CDR3 loop is CASSLMGTDSNQPQHF. CDR3 DNA sequence: TGTGCCAGCAGTCTCATGGGGACAGATAGCAATCAGCCCCAGCATTTT. The rearrangement links TRBV12-3 or TRBV12-4 to TRBJ1-5; 7 bases map to TRBD1. J gave up 0 bases and V 5 bases, and 7 bases lay outside the gene matches. This CDR3 region has 16 residues.

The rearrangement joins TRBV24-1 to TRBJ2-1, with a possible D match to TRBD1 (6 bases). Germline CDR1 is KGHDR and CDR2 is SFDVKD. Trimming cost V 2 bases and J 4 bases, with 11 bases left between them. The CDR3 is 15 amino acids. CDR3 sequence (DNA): TGTGCCACCAGTGATTGGGCCAGGGGATACAATGAGCAGTTCTTC. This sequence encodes CATSDWARGYNEQFF.

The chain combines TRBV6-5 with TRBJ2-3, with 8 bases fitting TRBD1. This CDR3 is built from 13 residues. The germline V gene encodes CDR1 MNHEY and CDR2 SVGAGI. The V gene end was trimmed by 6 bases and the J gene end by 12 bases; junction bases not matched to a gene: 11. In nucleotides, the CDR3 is TGTGCCAGCAGGTTTCAGGGGGCGAGTTCCCAGTATTTT. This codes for CASRFQGASSQYF.

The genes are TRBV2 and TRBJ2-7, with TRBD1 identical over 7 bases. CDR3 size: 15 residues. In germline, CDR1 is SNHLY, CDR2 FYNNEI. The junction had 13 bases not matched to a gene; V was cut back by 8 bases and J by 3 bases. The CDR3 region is CASGTADSFDYEQYF. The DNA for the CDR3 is TGTGCCAGCGGGACAGCCGATTCTTTCGACTACGAGCAGTACTTC.

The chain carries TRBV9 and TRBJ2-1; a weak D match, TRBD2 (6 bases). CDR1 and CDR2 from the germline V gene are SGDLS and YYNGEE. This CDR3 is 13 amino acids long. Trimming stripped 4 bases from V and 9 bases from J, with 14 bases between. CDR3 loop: CASSIGAGFEQFF. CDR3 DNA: TGTGCCAGCAGCATAGGTGCGGGGTTTGAGCAGTTCTTC. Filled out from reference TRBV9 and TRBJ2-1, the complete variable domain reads DSGVTQTPKHLITATGQRVTLRCSPRSGDLSVYWYQQSLDQGLQFLIQYYNGEERAKGNILERFSAQQFPDLHSELNLSSLELGDSALYFCASSIGAGFEQFFGPGTRLTVL.

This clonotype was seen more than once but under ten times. The CDR3 sequence: CSAQTPGGPPYEQYF. Written as DNA, the CDR3 is TGCAGTGCCCAAACTCCGGGGGGCCCACCCTACGAGCAGTACTTC. The V gene is TRBV20-1, the J gene TRBJ2-7, with D possibly being TRBD2 (7 bases). Germline CDR1 and CDR2: DFQATT and SNEGSKA (reference sequence). Trimming removed 6 bases at V and 2 bases at J, with 20 bases between. The CDR3 contains 15 residues.

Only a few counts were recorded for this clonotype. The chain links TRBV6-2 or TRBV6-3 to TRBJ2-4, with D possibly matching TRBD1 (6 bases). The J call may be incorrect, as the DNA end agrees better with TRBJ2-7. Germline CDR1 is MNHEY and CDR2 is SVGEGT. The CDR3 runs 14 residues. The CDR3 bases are TGTGCCAGCAGTGACCCAATAGGACAGTTCGAGCAGTACTTC. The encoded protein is CASSDPIGQFEQYF.

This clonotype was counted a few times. The CDR3 DNA follows: TGTGCCAGCAGCCAAAGGGTTCGGGGAGTCGGGCGAGAGACCCAGTACTTC. This translates into CASSQRVRGVGRETQYF. The V gene is TRBV3-1, the J gene TRBJ2-5, with D perhaps TRBD2 (5 bases). This CDR3 has 17 residues. V lost 2 bases and J lost 4, with 20 bases in between. From germline, CDR1 is LGHDT and CDR2 YNNKEL (reference sequence).

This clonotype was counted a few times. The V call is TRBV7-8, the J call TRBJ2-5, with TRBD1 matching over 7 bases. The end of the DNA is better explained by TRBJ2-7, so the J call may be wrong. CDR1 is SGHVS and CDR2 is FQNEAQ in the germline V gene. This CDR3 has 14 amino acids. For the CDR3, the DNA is TGTGCCAGCAGCACCCAAGACAGGGACTACGAGCAGTACTTC. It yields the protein CASSTQDRDYEQYF.

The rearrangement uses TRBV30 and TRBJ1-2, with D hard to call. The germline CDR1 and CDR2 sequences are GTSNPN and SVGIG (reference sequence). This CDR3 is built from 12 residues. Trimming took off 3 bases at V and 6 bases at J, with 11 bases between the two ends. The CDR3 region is CAWRRPDDGYTF. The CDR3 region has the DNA TGTGCCTGGAGACGGCCCGACGATGGCTACACCTTC. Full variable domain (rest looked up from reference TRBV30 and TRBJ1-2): SQTIHQWPATLVQPVGSPLSLECTVEGTSNPNLYWYRQAAGRGLQLLFYSVGIGQISSEVPQNLSASRPQDRQFILSSKKLLLSDSGFYLCAWRRPDDGYTFGSGTRLTVV.

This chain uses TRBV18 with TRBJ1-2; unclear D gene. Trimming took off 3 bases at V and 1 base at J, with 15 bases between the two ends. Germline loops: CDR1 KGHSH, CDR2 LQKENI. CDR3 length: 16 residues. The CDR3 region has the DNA TGTGCCAGCTCACCGACGGGAGGTGTATATAACTATGGCTACACCTTC. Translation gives CASSPTGGVYNYGYTF.

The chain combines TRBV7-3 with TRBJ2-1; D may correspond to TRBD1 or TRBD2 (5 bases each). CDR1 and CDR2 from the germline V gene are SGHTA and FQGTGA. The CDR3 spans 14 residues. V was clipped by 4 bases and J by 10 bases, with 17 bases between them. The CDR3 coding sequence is TGTGCCAGCAGCTCTGGGACGGCCTCCCGGGAGCAGTTCTTC. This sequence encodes CASSSGTASREQFF.

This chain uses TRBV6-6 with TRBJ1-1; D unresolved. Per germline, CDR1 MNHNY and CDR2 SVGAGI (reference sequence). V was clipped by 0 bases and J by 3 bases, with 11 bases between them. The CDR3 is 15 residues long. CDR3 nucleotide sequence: TGTGCCAGCAGTTACTCGACGCGGGCGGACACTGAAGCTTTCTTT. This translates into CASSYSTRADTEAFF.

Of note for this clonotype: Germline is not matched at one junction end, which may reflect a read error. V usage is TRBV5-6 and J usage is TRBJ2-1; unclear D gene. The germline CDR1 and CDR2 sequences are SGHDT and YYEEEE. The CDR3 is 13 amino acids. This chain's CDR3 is CAGSSGRYNEQFF. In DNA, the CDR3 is TGTGCCGGCAGCTCAGGCCGCTACAATGAGCAGTTCTTC. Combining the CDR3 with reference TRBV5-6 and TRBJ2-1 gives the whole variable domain DAGVTQSPTHLIKTRGQQVTLRCSPKSGHDTVSWYQQALGQGPQFIFQYYEEEERQRGNFPDRFSGHQFPNYSSELNVNALLLGDSALYLCAGSSGRYNEQFFGPGTRLTVL.

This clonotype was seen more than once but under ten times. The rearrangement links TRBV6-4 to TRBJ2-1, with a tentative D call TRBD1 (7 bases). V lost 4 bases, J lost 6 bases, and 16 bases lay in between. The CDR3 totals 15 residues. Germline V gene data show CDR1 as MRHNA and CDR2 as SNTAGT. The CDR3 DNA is TGTGCCAGCAGTGGGCAGGGGGGTTCGCGCAATGAGCAGTTCTTC. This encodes CASSGQGGSRNEQFF.

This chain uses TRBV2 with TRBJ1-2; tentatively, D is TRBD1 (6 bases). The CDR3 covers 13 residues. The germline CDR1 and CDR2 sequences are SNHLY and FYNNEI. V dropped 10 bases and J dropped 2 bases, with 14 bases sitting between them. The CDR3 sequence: CATLLGANYGYTF. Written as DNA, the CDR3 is TGTGCCACCCTTTTGGGGGCAAACTATGGCTACACCTTC.

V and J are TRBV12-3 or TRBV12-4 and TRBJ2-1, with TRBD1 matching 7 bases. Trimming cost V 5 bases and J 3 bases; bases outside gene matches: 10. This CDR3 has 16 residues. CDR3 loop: CASSRIDRELYNEQFF. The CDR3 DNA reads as TGTGCCAGCAGTCGGATCGACAGGGAGCTCTACAATGAGCAGTTCTTC.

CDR3 nucleotide sequence: TGTGCCAGCAGCCCCCGTCGGGACATTGGAGGGACTGAAGCTTTCTTT. This sequence encodes CASSPRRDIGGTEAFF. The chain uses TRBV5-6 and TRBJ1-1; D may be TRBD1 (6 bases). Germline CDR1 SGHDT, CDR2 YYEEEE. V was trimmed by 4 bases and J by 5 bases, leaving 21 bases between them. This CDR3 region has 16 residues.

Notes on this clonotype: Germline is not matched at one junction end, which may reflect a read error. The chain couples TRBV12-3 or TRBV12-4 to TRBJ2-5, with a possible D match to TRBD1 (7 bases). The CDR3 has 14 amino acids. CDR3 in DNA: TGTGCCAGCAGTCCTGAGGGGGCTAGCGAGACTCAGTACTTC. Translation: CASSPEGASETQYF.

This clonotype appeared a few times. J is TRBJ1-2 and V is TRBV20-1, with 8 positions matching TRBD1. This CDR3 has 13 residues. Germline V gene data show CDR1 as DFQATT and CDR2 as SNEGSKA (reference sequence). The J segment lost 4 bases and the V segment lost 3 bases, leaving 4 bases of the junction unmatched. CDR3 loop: CSASQGAGYGYTF. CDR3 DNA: TGCAGTGCTAGCCAGGGGGCAGGCTATGGCTACACCTTC.

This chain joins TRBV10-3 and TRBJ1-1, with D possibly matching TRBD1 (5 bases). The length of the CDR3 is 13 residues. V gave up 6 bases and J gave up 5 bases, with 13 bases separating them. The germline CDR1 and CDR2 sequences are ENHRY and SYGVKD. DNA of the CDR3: TGTGCCATCAGGTACCAGGGAGGGACTGAAGCTTTCTTT. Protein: CAIRYQGGTEAFF.

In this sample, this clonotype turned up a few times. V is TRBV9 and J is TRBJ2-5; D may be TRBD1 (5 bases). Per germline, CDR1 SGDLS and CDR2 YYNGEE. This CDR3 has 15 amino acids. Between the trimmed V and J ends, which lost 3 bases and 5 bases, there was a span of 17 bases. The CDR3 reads CASSAGILDLETQYF. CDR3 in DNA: TGTGCCAGCAGCGCAGGGATACTCGATCTGGAGACCCAGTACTTC.

CDR3 nucleotide sequence: TGTGCCAGCTCAAGGGGACGTTCGAGCTCCTACGAGCAGTACTTC. This gives the protein CASSRGRSSSYEQYF. The chain links TRBV11-3 to TRBJ2-7, with D perhaps assigned TRBD1 or TRBD2 (5 bases each). The V gene lost 8 bases and the J gene lost 0 bases, with 17 bases spanning the gap. Germline V gene lookup returns CDR1 SGHNT and CDR2 YENEEA. The CDR3 sequence is 15 residues long.

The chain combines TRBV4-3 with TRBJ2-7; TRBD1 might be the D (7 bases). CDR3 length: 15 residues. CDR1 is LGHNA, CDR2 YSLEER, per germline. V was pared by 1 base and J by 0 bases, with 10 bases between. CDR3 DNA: TGCGCCAGCAGCCAAGCAGGGGGAGGCTCCTACGAGCAGTACTTC. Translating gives CASSQAGGGSYEQYF.

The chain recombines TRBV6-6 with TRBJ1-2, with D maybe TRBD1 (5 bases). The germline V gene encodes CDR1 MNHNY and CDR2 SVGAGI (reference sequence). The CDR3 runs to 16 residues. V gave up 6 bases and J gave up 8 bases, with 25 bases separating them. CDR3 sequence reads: CASRERHSRDAWGYTF. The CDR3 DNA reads TGTGCCAGCAGGGAACGACATTCAAGGGACGCCTGGGGCTACACCTTC.

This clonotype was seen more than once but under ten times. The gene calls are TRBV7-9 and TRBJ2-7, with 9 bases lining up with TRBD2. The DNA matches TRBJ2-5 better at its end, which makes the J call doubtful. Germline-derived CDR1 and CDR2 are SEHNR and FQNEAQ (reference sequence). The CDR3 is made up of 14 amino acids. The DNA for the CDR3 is TGTGCCAGCAGCTGGGGACTAGCCCAAGAGACCCAGTACTTC. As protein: CASSWGLAQETQYF.

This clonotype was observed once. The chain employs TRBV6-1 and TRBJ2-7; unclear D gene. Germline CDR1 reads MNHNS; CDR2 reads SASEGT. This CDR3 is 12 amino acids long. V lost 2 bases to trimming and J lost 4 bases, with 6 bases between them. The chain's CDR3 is CASSELRYEQYF. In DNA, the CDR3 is TGTGCCAGCAGTGAACTACGGTACGAGCAGTACTTC.

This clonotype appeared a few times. CDR3 sequence: CAWSKLLNNYGYTF. The CDR3 DNA follows: TGTGCCTGGAGTAAATTACTCAATAACTATGGCTACACCTTC. The rearrangement links TRBV30 to TRBJ1-2; D unclear. V lost 2 bases, J lost 1 base, and 11 bases lay in between. The length of the CDR3 is 14 residues. Germline V gene data show CDR1 as GTSNPN and CDR2 as SVGIG (reference sequence).